This is a list of T cell receptor beta chains from one sample in a study of CD8 T cells in Susac syndrome. TCRdb itself ran the immunoSEQ multiplex PCR reads through MiXCR, one entry per CDR3 protein. Counted here are approximately 150,000 distinct CDR3 sequences, 80% to 95% occurring once; the ten biggest clones make up roughly 0.1%. Sequenced sample: CD4+ T cells from PBMCs. The source of these receptors is a human donor with multiple sclerosis. CDR3s include the opening cysteine and the closing phenylalanine or tryptophan.

V gene,J gene,CDR3 protein
TRBV3-1,TRBJ2-5,CASSHHPTGGQETQYF
TRBV29-1,TRBJ2-1,CSVVTSGHNEQFF
TRBV2,TRBJ1-1,CASSEIRTEVEAFF
TRBV5-1,TRBJ2-7,CASSLAGAAYEQYF
TRBV6-5,TRBJ2-2,CASSYEGRAGELFF
TRBV19,TRBJ1-4,CATTQGAREKLFF
TRBV20-1,TRBJ2-5,CSARGGGAGETQYF
TRBV12-3/TRBV12-4,TRBJ2-1,CASSSYNEQFF
TRBV20-1,TRBJ2-1,CSARDFLARSRYNEQFF
TRBV15,TRBJ1-5,CATSRDRDQPQHF
TRBV7-9,TRBJ2-3,CASSLEGKSTDTQYF